The source of this T cell receptor beta chain is a study of Graves' ophthalmopathy and Graves' hyperthyroidism. Fresh peripheral blood, roughly 9.8 ml, was the PBMC source. This clonotype was seen ten or more times. Researchers took RNA transcripts and amplified TCR beta CDR3 regions from them. In the first round, RT-PCR was carried out with HTBI primers, and a multiplex PCR formed the second round. Each CDR3 protein is one row after TCRdb ran MiXCR on the multiplex PCR reads. Altogether under 350,000 distinct CDR3 sequences are present, 15% to 20% being singletons, with the ten largest covering about 12%. V lost 5 bases, J lost 2 bases, and 6 bases lay in between. The length of the CDR3 is 13 residues. CDR1 and CDR2 (germline): LGHDT, YNNKEL (reference sequence).

This TCR was sampled from an adult man with Graves' ophthalmopathy. The chain uses TRBV3-1 and TRBJ2-2; D unresolved. Sequencing used peripheral blood. CDR3 in DNA: TGTGCCAGCAGCGGTTTAAACACCGGGGAGCTGTTTTTT. Protein sequence: CASSGLNTGELFF.